This T cell receptor (beta chain) was sequenced for a study of cytomegalovirus exposure and HLA in healthy donors. Study-level background: It was reported in a later analysis that the approximately 110 validation repertoires used the same platform as the roughly 700 first-cohort repertoires.

The CDR3 is made up of 16 amino acids. Trimming at V came to 3 bases and at J to 5 bases, leaving 9 bases not matched to a gene. Germline V gives CDR1 MGHRA, CDR2 YSYEKL. Generated by immunoSEQ multiplex PCR, the TCRdb table keeps only in-frame clones and is missing some. The sample comprises some 170,000 clones, around nine tenths of which are singletons, and 1.4% rests with the top ten. The study's findings and limits: The authors confirmed in vitro that three CMV-associated chains were specific for CMV antigens. Reports showed the classifier diagnosing cytomegalovirus status with high specificity and sensitivity.

Worth noting for this clone: Its antigen is unidentified.

Sequenced sample: PBMCs. This receptor was obtained from a woman aged 25 to 39 in good health and CMV-seronegative. The V call is TRBV4-1, the J call TRBJ1-5; 8 nucleotides match TRBD1. The CDR3 DNA follows: TGCGCCAGCAGCCACGGAGGACAGGGTCACCATCAGCCCCAGCATTTT. It specifies CASSHGGQGHHQPQHF.